These 24 T cell receptor beta chains came from one sample sequenced in a study of lymphopenia after photon versus proton radiotherapy. The protocol was immunoSEQ multiplex PCR, while the TCRdb copy is restricted to in-frame clones and leaves out a portion. The sample contains about 45,000 clones, less than 90% of which appear only once. The sequencing here drew on peripheral blood, taken from a patient treated with photon-based radiotherapy. The receptor set was obtained from a man in his forties with gastric cancer.

The rearrangement uses TRBV5-1 and TRBJ1-1; no clear D gene. The CDR3 has 14 amino acids. Germline values: CDR1 SGHRS, CDR2 YFSETQ. Deletions cut 0 bases from V and 0 bases from J, with 6 bases between. CDR3 sequence (DNA): TGCGCCAGCAGCTTGGGATCAGTGAACACTGAAGCTTTCTTT. The encoded protein is CASSLGSVNTEAFF.

The chain employs TRBV11-2 and TRBJ2-3, with 9 bases that match TRBD1. V shed 5 bases, J shed 4 bases, and the junction held 4 bases outside the gene matches. Germline CDR1 and CDR2: SGHAT and FQNNGV. The CDR3 is 14 residues long. CDR3 amino acids: CASSAGQGPDTQYF. The CDR3 nucleotides read TGTGCCAGCAGCGCGGGACAGGGTCCAGATACGCAGTATTTT.

This sequence joins TRBV18 and TRBJ2-3, with TRBD2 matching over 11 bases. CDR1 is KGHSH, CDR2 LQKENI, per germline. CDR3 length: 19 residues. The J segment lost 3 bases and the V segment lost 3 bases, leaving 14 bases of the junction unmatched. The chain's CDR3 is CASSPTTSGGGAWTDTQYF. The CDR3 region has the DNA TGTGCCAGCTCACCGACAACTAGCGGGGGCGGGGCGTGGACAGATACGCAGTATTTT.

This clone was seen a few times. This chain connects TRBV30 to TRBJ2-2; 7 bases agree with TRBD2. The CDR3 covers 12 residues. V was pared by 2 bases and J by 11 bases, with 5 bases of the junction left unmatched. CDR1 GTSNPN and CDR2 SVGIG come from the germline V gene (reference sequence). CDR3 loop: CAWSPREVELFF. CDR3 in DNA: TGTGCCTGGAGTCCCCGGGAGGTCGAGCTGTTTTTT.

V is TRBV6-5 and J is TRBJ2-5, with D perhaps TRBD2 (6 bases). Trimming took off 6 bases at V and 2 bases at J, with 13 bases between the two ends. The germline gives CDR1 MNHEY, CDR2 SVGAGI. CDR3 size: 14 residues. CDR3 loop: CASSGAGGQETQYF. The CDR3 coding sequence is TGTGCCAGCAGCGGAGCGGGCGGTCAAGAGACCCAGTACTTC.

This chain uses TRBV4-2 with TRBJ2-7, with a possible D match to TRBD2 (6 bases). CDR1 and CDR2 (germline): LGHNA, YNFKEQ. CDR3 length equals 17 residues. Deletions cut 5 bases from V and 7 bases from J, with 27 bases between. The CDR3 loop is CASSLVRTTPSLSEQYF. In nucleotides, the CDR3 is TGTGCCAGCAGCTTGGTCAGGACTACACCCTCTTTGAGTGAGCAGTACTTC.

The rearrangement links TRBV13 to TRBJ2-1; D remains ambiguous. The V gene's germline CDR1 is PRHDT and CDR2 FYEKMQ (reference sequence). This CDR3 is built from 12 residues. V lost 5 bases, J lost 7 bases, and 9 bases lay in between. The CDR3 DNA follows: TGTGCCAGCAGCCGTAGGGCGAATGAGCAGTTCTTC. It is translated as CASSRRANEQFF. Complete variable domain (other parts from reference TRBV13 and TRBJ2-1): AAGVIQSPRHLIKEKRETATLKCYPIPRHDTVYWYQQGPGQDPQFLISFYEKMQSDKGSIPDRFSAQQFSDYHSELNMSSLELGDSALYFCASSRRANEQFFGPGTRLTVL.

The chain combines TRBV9 with TRBJ1-2, with D maybe TRBD1 (6 bases). CDR1 SGDLS and CDR2 YYNGEE come from the germline V gene. This CDR3 has 16 amino acids. V shed 4 bases and J shed 3 bases, with 19 bases lying between them. The CDR3 nucleotides read TGTGCCAGCAGCCTCCCAGGGGTTGGGGAGGACTATGGCTACACCTTC. Its translation: CASSLPGVGEDYGYTF.

This chain links TRBV30 with TRBJ2-5; perhaps TRBD1 as D (6 bases). Germline CDR1 reads GTSNPN; CDR2 reads SVGIG (reference sequence). V lost 5 bases to trimming and J lost 3 bases, with 10 bases between them. The CDR3 has 12 residues. CDR3 region: CAWAGTKETQYF. CDR3 DNA sequence: TGTGCCTGGGCCGGGACAAAAGAGACCCAGTACTTC.

This sequence joins TRBV9 and TRBJ2-5, with D maybe TRBD2 (6 bases). This CDR3 comprises 14 residues. Trimming removed 3 bases from V and 5 bases from J, with 14 bases in between. Germline lookup yields CDR1 SGDLS and CDR2 YYNGEE. CDR3 nucleotide sequence: TGTGCCAGCAGCGAGGAGGGACGCGTGGAGACCCAGTACTTC. Its protein product is CASSEEGRVETQYF. The full variable domain, completed using reference TRBV9 and TRBJ2-5, is DSGVTQTPKHLITATGQRVTLRCSPRSGDLSVYWYQQSLDQGLQFLIQYYNGEERAKGNILERFSAQQFPDLHSELNLSSLELGDSALYFCASSEEGRVETQYFGPGTRLLVL.

This chain links TRBV5-1 with TRBJ2-3; no clear D gene. CDR1 is SGHRS and CDR2 is YFSETQ in the germline V gene. V gave up 0 bases and J gave up 6 bases, with 11 bases separating them. The CDR3 is 14 residues long. DNA of the CDR3: TGCGCCAGCAGCTTGGGGCAGCTTGGGGATACGCAGTATTTT. Its protein is CASSLGQLGDTQYF.

The chain recombines TRBV6-6 with TRBJ1-1, with D possibly matching TRBD1 (5 bases). Trimming cost V 6 bases and J 4 bases, with 15 bases left between them. Germline V gives CDR1 MNHNY, CDR2 SVGAGI (reference sequence). This CDR3 has 14 residues. The CDR3 is CASRAPGLATEAFF. The DNA for the CDR3 is TGTGCCAGCAGGGCCCCAGGGTTGGCCACTGAAGCTTTCTTT.

The V call is TRBV5-6, the J call TRBJ1-2; D not resolved. The V gene's germline CDR1 is SGHDT and CDR2 YYEEEE. Trimming took off 0 bases at V and 4 bases at J, with 10 bases between the two ends. This CDR3 comprises 14 residues. CDR3 amino acids: CASSLGGLGYGYTF. In DNA form, the CDR3 reads TGTGCCAGCAGCTTGGGCGGGTTAGGCTATGGCTACACCTTC.

The V and J genes are TRBV15 and TRBJ2-5, with a tentative D call TRBD2 (7 bases). The CDR3 is 15 amino acids. Germline CDR1 reads LNHNV; CDR2 reads YYDKDF (reference sequence). Trimming pared 0 bases from V and 5 bases from J, leaving 13 bases between. The CDR3 is CATSRDEGGAETQYF. The DNA of the CDR3 is TGTGCCACCAGCAGAGATGAGGGGGGGGCGGAGACCCAGTACTTC.

The CDR3, as DNA: TGTGCCAGTAGTATAGCAGCAGGAAAAGTAAGCACTGAAGCTTTCTTT. Its protein product is CASSIAAGKVSTEAFF. The chain combines TRBV19 with TRBJ1-1; no firm D call. In germline, CDR1 is LNHDA, CDR2 SQIVND (reference sequence). Trimming took 1 base from V and 4 from J, leaving 16 bases between them. There are 16 residues in the CDR3.

This clone was counted a few times. This sequence joins TRBV19 and TRBJ1-2; D not resolved. V was clipped by 3 bases and J by 2 bases, with 10 bases between them. This CDR3 has 14 amino acids. Germline V gives CDR1 LNHDA, CDR2 SQIVND (reference sequence). CDR3: CASSISGVNYGYTF. As DNA, the CDR3 is TGTGCCAGTAGTATTAGCGGAGTCAACTATGGCTACACCTTC.

The J gene is TRBJ2-3, the V gene TRBV27; D is unclear. Trimming stripped 3 bases from V and 6 bases from J, with 19 bases between. The CDR3 contains 16 residues. The germline V gene encodes CDR1 MNHEY and CDR2 SMNVEV (reference sequence). CDR3: CASSLKFGVSLDTQYF. DNA for the CDR3: TGTGCCAGCAGTTTGAAATTTGGGGTCAGCCTCGATACGCAGTATTTT.

The rearrangement uses TRBV30 and TRBJ2-7; weak D call: TRBD1 (6 bases). The CDR3 consists of 13 residues. Per the germline V gene, CDR1 is GTSNPN and CDR2 is SVGIG (reference sequence). Trimming took 3 bases from V and 2 from J, leaving 11 bases between them. The CDR3 here is CAWREDSPYEQYF. The CDR3 nucleotides read TGTGCCTGGAGGGAGGACAGTCCCTACGAGCAGTACTTC.

In this sample, this clone turned up a few times. The chain carries TRBV27 and TRBJ2-5; D might be TRBD2 (5 bases). Trimming cost V 5 bases and J 5 bases, with 12 bases left between them. This CDR3 is 13 amino acids long. The germline V gene encodes CDR1 MNHEY and CDR2 SMNVEV (reference sequence). The CDR3, as DNA: TGTGCCAGCAGTATGTACCGGAGGGAGACCCAGTACTTC. Translating it yields CASSMYRRETQYF.

This chain connects TRBV5-1 to TRBJ2-2, with 9 bases identical to TRBD1. CDR3 length: 17 amino acids. Trimming took 6 bases from V and 1 from J; bases not matched to a gene: 10. Per the germline V gene, CDR1 is SGHRS and CDR2 is YFSETQ. CDR3 amino acids: CASTYRLGQGNTGELFF. The DNA for the CDR3 is TGCGCCAGCACCTACCGTTTGGGACAGGGGAACACCGGGGAGCTGTTTTTT.

The chain's CDR3 is CASSQVGTEAFF. CDR3 DNA sequence: TGTGCCAGCAGCCAAGTGGGGACTGAAGCTTTCTTT. This rearrangement joins TRBV4-2 to TRBJ1-1; D is ambiguous. The CDR3 has 12 amino acids. Germline V gene lookup returns CDR1 LGHNA and CDR2 YNFKEQ. Trimming took 1 base from V and 5 from J, leaving 5 bases between them.

This clone was observed once. The V gene is TRBV15, the J gene TRBJ2-1; TRBD1 aligns across 8 bases. The J segment lost 7 bases and the V segment lost 9 bases, leaving 11 bases of the junction unmatched. Germline V lookup: CDR1 LNHNV, CDR2 YYDKDF (reference sequence). This CDR3 has 14 residues. The CDR3 region has the DNA TGTGCCACAAGGGGACAGGTCCAGAGAAATGAGCAGTTCTTC. This encodes CATRGQVQRNEQFF.

The chain recombines TRBV7-9 with TRBJ1-1; 7 bases are a match to TRBD1. The V gene's germline CDR1 is SEHNR and CDR2 FQNEAQ (reference sequence). Unmatched junction bases numbered 8, after V lost 5 bases and J lost 11 bases. The CDR3 runs to 12 residues. CDR3 nucleotide sequence: TGTGCCAGCAGCAGAACAGGGGAGGGGGCTTTCTTT. It encodes CASSRTGEGAFF.

The CDR3, as DNA: TGTGCCAGCAGCTTCGGGACCTCCTCTGGAAACACCATATATTTT. Translation: CASSFGTSSGNTIYF. V usage is TRBV5-4 and J usage is TRBJ1-3, with TRBD1 as a possible D gene (5 bases). The germline gives CDR1 SGHNT, CDR2 YYREEE (reference sequence). Trimming shortened V by 2 bases and J by 0 bases, and 9 bases separated the two germline ends. The CDR3 has 15 residues. The variable domain in full, completed from reference TRBV5-4 and TRBJ1-3, reads ETGVTQSPTHLIKTRGQQVTLRCSSQSGHNTVSWYQQALGQGPQFIFQYYREEENGRGNFPPRFSGLQFPNYSSELNVNALELDDSALYLCASSFGTSSGNTIYFGEGSWLTVV.